This T cell receptor (beta chain) was retrieved from a study of beta chain features in type 1 diabetes. Expressed TCRB transcripts were sequenced after all isolated RNA was converted to cDNA. Naive, central memory and regulatory T cell samples yielded about 4 million reads on average. The method was immunoSEQ multiplex PCR; TCRdb's version includes in-frame clones alone and lacks a portion of them. The data hold 400,000 to 500,000 clones, with 11% to 15% observed a single time. Germline CDR1 is MNHEY and CDR2 is SVGAGI. CDR3 length equals 12 residues. V was trimmed by 7 bases and J by 9 bases, leaving 14 bases between them.

The sequence was collected from a man younger than 45 in good health. The source material was naive CD4+ T cells from blood. The chain combines TRBV6-5 with TRBJ2-3; D unresolved. The CDR3 bases are TGTGCCAGCATGAACTCCGGTGGAACGCAGTATTTT. Translating gives CASMNSGGTQYF.